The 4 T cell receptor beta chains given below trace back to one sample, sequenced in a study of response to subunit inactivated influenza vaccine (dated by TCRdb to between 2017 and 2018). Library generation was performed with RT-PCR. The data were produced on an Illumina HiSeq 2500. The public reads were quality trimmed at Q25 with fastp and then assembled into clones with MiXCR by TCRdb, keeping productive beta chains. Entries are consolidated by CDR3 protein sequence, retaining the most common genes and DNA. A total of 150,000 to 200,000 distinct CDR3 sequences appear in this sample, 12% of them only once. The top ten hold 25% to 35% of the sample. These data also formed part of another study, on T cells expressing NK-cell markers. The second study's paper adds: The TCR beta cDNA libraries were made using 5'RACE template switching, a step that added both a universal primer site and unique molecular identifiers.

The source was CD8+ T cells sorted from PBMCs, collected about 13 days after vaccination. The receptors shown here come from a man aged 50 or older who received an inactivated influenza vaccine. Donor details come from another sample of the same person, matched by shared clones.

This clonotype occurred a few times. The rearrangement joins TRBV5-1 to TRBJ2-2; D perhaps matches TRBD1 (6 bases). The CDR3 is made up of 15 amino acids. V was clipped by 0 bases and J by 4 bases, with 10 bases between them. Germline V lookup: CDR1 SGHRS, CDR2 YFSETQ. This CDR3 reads CASSLVPRGTGELFF. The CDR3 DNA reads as TGCGCCAGCAGCTTGGTCCCCAGGGGCACCGGGGAGCTGTTTTTT.

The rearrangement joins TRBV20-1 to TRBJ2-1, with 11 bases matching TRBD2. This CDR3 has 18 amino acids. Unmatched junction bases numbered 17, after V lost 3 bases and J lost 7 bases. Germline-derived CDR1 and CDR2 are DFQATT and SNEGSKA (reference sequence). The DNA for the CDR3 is TGCAGTGCTAGGGCCCCACCTACTAGCGGGAGTAGGGGGAATGAGCAGTTCTTC. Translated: CSARAPPTSGSRGNEQFF.

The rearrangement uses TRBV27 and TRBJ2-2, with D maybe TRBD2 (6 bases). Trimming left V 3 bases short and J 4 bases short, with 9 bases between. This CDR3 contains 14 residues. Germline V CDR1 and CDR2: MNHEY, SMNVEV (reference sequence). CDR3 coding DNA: TGTGCCAGCAGTTTGGTGGGACTCACCGGGGAGCTGTTTTTT. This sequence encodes CASSLVGLTGELFF.

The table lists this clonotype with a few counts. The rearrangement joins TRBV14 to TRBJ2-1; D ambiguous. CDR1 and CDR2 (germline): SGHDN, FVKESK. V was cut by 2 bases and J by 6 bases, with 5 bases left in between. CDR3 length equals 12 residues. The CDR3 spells CASSQSRNEQFF. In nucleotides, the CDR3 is TGTGCCAGCAGCCAAAGCCGCAATGAGCAGTTCTTC.